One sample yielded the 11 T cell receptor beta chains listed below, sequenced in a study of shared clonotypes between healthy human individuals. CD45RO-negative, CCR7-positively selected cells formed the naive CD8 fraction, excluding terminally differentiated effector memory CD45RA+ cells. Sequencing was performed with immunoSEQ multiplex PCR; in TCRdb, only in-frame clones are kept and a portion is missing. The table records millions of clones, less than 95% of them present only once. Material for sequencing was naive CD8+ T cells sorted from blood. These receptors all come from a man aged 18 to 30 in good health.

The DNA of the CDR3 is TGTGCCAGCTCCGCGGAGGTTTACTATAATTCACCCCTCCACTTT. This codes for CASSAEVYYNSPLHF. J is TRBJ1-6 and V is TRBV18; D is ambiguous. Germline assignment: CDR1 KGHSH and CDR2 LQKENI. V lost 6 bases and J 3 bases, leaving 12 bases between the germline ends. The CDR3 spans 15 residues.

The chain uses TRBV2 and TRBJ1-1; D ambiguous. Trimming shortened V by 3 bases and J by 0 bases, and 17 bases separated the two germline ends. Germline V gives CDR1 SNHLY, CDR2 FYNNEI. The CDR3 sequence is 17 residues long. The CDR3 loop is CASSDEMETLMNTEAFF. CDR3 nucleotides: TGTGCCAGCAGTGATGAGATGGAGACCTTAATGAACACTGAAGCTTTCTTT.

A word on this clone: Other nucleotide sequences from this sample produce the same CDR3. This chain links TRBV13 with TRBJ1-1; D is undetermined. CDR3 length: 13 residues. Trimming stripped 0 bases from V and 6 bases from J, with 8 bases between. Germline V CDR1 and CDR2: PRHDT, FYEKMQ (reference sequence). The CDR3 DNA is TGTGCCAGCAGCTTAGGACCTGGAGCTGAAGCTTTCTTT. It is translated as CASSLGPGAEAFF.

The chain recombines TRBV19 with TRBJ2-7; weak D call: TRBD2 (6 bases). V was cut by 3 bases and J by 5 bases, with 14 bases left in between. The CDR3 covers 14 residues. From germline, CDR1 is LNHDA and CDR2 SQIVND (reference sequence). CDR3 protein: CASSIGREVNEQYF. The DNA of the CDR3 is TGTGCCAGTAGTATCGGCAGGGAGGTAAACGAGCAGTACTTC.

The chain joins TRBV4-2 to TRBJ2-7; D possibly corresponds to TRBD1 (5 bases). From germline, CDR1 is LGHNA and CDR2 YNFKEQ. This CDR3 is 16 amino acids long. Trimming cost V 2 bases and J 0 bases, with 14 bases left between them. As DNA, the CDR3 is TGTGCCAGCAGCCAAAACACAGGTGAAGACTCCTACGAGCAGTACTTC. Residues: CASSQNTGEDSYEQYF.

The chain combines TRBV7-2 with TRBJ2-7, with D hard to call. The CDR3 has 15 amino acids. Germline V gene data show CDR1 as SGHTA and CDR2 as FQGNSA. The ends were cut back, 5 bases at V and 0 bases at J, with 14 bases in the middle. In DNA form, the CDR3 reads TGTGCCAGCAGCAGAGAGGATTACACCTCCTACGAGCAGTACTTC. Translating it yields CASSREDYTSYEQYF.

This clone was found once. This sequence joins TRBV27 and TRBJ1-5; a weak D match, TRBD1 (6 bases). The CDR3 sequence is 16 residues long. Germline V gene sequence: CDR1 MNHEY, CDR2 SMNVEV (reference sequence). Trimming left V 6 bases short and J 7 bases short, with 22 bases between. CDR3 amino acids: CASSFGTGYPEQPQHF. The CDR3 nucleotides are TGTGCCAGCAGCTTCGGAACAGGGTATCCTGAACAGCCCCAGCATTTT.

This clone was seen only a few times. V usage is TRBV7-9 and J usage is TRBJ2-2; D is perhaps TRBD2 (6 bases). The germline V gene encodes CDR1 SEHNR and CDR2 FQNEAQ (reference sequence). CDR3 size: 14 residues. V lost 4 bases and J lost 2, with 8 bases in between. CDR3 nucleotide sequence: TGTGCCAGCAGCTGGGACTCTAACACCGGGGAGCTGTTTTTT. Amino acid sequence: CASSWDSNTGELFF.

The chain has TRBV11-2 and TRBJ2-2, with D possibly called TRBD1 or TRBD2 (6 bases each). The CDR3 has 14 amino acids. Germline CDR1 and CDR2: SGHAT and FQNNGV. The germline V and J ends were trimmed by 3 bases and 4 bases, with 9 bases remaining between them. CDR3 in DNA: TGTGCCAGCAGCTTTAAGGGGGGCACCGGGGAGCTGTTTTTT. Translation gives CASSFKGGTGELFF. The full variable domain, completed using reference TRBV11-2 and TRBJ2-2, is EAGVAQSPRYKIIEKRQSVAFWCNPISGHATLYWYQQILGQGPKLLIQFQNNGVVDDSQLPKDRFSAERLKGVDSTLKIQPAKLEDSAVYLCASSFKGGTGELFFGEGSRLTVL.

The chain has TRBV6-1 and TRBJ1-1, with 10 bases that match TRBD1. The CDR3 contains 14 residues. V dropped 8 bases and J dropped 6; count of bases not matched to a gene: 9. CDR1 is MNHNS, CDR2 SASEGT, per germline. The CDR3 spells CASRDRGSGPEAFF. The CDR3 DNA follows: TGTGCCAGCCGGGACAGGGGATCCGGTCCTGAAGCTTTCTTT.

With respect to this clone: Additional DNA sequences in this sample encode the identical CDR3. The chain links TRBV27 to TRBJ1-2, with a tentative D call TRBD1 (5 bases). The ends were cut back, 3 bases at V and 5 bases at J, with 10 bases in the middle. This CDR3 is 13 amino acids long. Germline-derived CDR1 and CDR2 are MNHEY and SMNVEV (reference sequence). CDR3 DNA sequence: TGTGCCAGCAGTTTCCCAGGGTTTTATGGCTACACCTTC. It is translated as CASSFPGFYGYTF.